Below are 32 T cell receptor beta chains sequenced from a single sample in a study of CD8+CD57+ T cells in acquired aplastic anemia. The template used for profiling TCR beta VDJ and CDR3 was genomic DNA. MiXCR, run by TCRdb on the reads, gives a single entry per CDR3 protein. This sample has a few hundred thousand distinct CDR3 sequences; 65% to 90% occur once, and the top ten carry over 35%. Patients chosen for sequencing had CD8+CD57+ cells that had expanded, as shown by flow cytometry. The source material was sorted CD4+, CD8+, or CD8+CD57+ T cells (not recorded which) from PBMCs. The receptors derive from a human donor with aplastic anemia.

The chain joins TRBV9 to TRBJ1-1, with a possible D match to TRBD1 (6 bases). Germline V CDR1 and CDR2: SGDLS, YYNGEE. This CDR3 is 15 amino acids long. V gave up 0 bases and J gave up 12 bases, with 21 bases separating them. CDR3 DNA: TGTGCCAGCAGCGTAGTCTACTCGGGGGCTGAAGATTCTTTCTTT. Residues: CASSVVYSGAEDSFF. Based on the CDR3 plus reference TRBV9 and TRBJ1-1, the full variable domain is DSGVTQTPKHLITATGQRVTLRCSPRSGDLSVYWYQQSLDQGLQFLIQYYNGEERAKGNILERFSAQQFPDLHSELNLSSLELGDSALYFCASSVVYSGAEDSFFGQGTRLTVV.

The rearrangement links TRBV5-6 to TRBJ1-2; D gene ambiguous. Trimming removed 4 bases at V and 5 bases at J, with 21 bases between. The V gene's germline CDR1 is SGHDT and CDR2 YYEEEE. This CDR3 region has 16 residues. CDR3 region: CASSLGKGGLVYGYTF. The DNA for the CDR3 is TGTGCCAGCAGCCTGGGGAAGGGCGGGCTTGTATATGGCTACACCTTC.

The genes are TRBV7-9 and TRBJ2-1; a possible D gene is TRBD1 (6 bases). Germline values: CDR1 SEHNR, CDR2 FQNEAQ (reference sequence). CDR3 length: 16 amino acids. The V end lost 5 bases, the J end lost 12 bases, and 26 bases lay between the germline ends. The CDR3 bases are TGTGCCAGCAGCCCCGGGGCAGGGGATCACACAGATACGCAGTTCTTC. It is translated as CASSPGAGDHTDTQFF.

In the case of this clonotype: A read error is likely, as this CDR3 ends without the conserved phenylalanine or tryptophan. The limits of the CDR3 on the DNA are not certain, so only TCRdb's listed CDR3 is given. The chain combines TRBV2 with TRBJ1-2; the table assigns TRBD1, which was not confirmed against the DNA. Ends included, the CDR3 has 16 residues. The germline V gene encodes CDR1 SNHLY and CDR2 FYNNEI. CDR3 protein: CASGDGGRDTQYVYPG.

Comment on this clonotype: Its ends do not fully match the called genes, so a read error is possible. The chain uses TRBV5-1 and TRBJ2-3; D ambiguous. Germline V CDR1 and CDR2: SGHRS, YFSETQ. CDR3 length: 15 residues. CDR3 residues: CASSFYSINTDTQCF. CDR3 nucleotide sequence: TGCGCCAGCAGCTTTTACAGCATCAACACTGATACGCAGTGTTTT. The whole variable domain, remainder taken from reference TRBV5-1 and TRBJ2-3, is KAGVTQTPRYLIKTRGQQVTLSCSPISGHRSVSWYQQTPGQGLQFLFEYFSETQRNKGNFPGRFSGRQFSNSRSEMNVSTLELGDSALYLCASSFYSINTDTQCFGPGTRLTVL.

The J gene is TRBJ1-1, the V gene TRBV9; 12 bases match TRBD1. The CDR3 has 15 amino acids. Germline loops: CDR1 SGDLS, CDR2 YYNGEE. V was clipped by 1 base and J by 13 bases; unmatched bases: 11. The CDR3, as DNA: TGTGCCAGCAGCGTATATGGGACAGGGGGCTCCGAGCATTTCTTT. The encoded protein is CASSVYGTGGSEHFF.

This clonotype occurred a few times. The chain is built from TRBV2 and TRBJ2-1; 9 bases fit TRBD2. The J segment lost 9 bases and the V segment lost 6 bases, leaving 6 bases of the junction unmatched. The CDR3 contains 13 residues. Germline V CDR1 and CDR2: SNHLY, FYNNEI. CDR3 in DNA: TGTGCCAGCAGGTCTAGCGGGATTACTGAGCAGTTCTTC. It yields the protein CASRSSGITEQFF.

In the case of this clonotype: Its ends do not fully match the called genes, so a read error is possible. This chain links TRBV7-3 with TRBJ2-7; a possible D gene is TRBD1 (6 bases). The CDR3 totals 14 residues. Germline CDR1 SGHTA, CDR2 FQGTGA. CDR3 residues: CASSQATAGAQQYF. CDR3 DNA: TGCGCCAGCAGCCAAGCTACGGCAGGGGCCCAGCAGTACTTC. Full variable domain (rest looked up from reference TRBV7-3 and TRBJ2-7): GAGVSQTPSNKVTEKGKYVELRCDPISGHTALYWYRQSLGQGPEFLIYFQGTGAADDSGLPNDRFFAVRPEGSVSTLKIQRTERGDSAVYLCASSQATAGAQQYFGPGTRLTVT.

The sample holds one count of this clonotype. The junction does not match germline at one end; this may be a read error. The chain couples TRBV15 to TRBJ1-5; D is unresolved. This CDR3 is built from 14 residues. Germline CDR1 and CDR2: LNHNV and YYDKDF (reference sequence). DNA for the CDR3: TGTGCCAGCAGCGGGTCCTACAGCAAACAGACCCAGCACTTT. Protein product: CASSGSYSKQTQHF.

V gene TRBV9 combines with J gene TRBJ1-2, with D uncertain. CDR3 length: 15 residues. Trimming stripped 0 bases from V and 8 bases from J, with 17 bases between. Germline-derived CDR1 and CDR2 are SGDLS and YYNGEE. CDR3 sequence (DNA): TGTGCCAGCAGCGTAGTGGTGGAGTCGGCGCGGGGCTACACCTTC. Its protein is CASSVVVESARGYTF.

On this clonotype itself: At one of its ends the junction is not consistent with the germline gene, which may arise from a read error. The chain uses TRBV15 and TRBJ2-3; 9 nucleotides align to TRBD1. The CDR3 runs to 15 residues. Germline V CDR1 and CDR2: LNHNV, YYDKDF (reference sequence). CDR3 in DNA: TGTGCCACCAGCAGAGATAGACAGGGGGGGGATGAGCAGTTTTTT. This translates into CATSRDRQGGDEQFF.

This clonotype was found a few times. CDR3 sequence reads: CATSRGTGAYEQYF. In nucleotides, the CDR3 is TGTGCCACCAGCAGAGGGACAGGGGCATACGAGCAGTACTTC. J is TRBJ2-7 and V is TRBV15; 9 positions agree with TRBD1. The junction had 2 bases not matched to a gene; V was cut back by 1 base and J by 4 bases. The CDR3 is 14 amino acids. Germline V gives CDR1 LNHNV, CDR2 YYDKDF (reference sequence).

The genes are TRBV7-3 and TRBJ2-5, with a tentative D call TRBD1 (5 bases). Per germline, CDR1 SGHTA and CDR2 FQGTGA. The V and J ends lost 2 bases and 7 bases respectively, with 14 bases between them. The CDR3 totals 14 residues. The CDR3 coding sequence is TGTGCCAGCAGCTTAGGGTCAGGGAACACGACCCAGTACTTC. It encodes CASSLGSGNTTQYF.

A remark on this clonotype: Likely a read error: the CDR3 ends without its conserved phenylalanine or tryptophan. The DNA is omitted, as the CDR3 cannot be located on it reliably, and the CDR3 follows TCRdb's listing. The J gene is TRBJ1-6, the V gene TRBV2. The CDR3 sequence runs 16 residues, both termini included. Germline lookup yields CDR1 SNHLY and CDR2 FYNNEI. CDR3: CASSLGEGGYQSPVPC.

The V gene is TRBV5-1, the J gene TRBJ1-6, with D maybe TRBD1 (6 bases). The CDR3 runs to 16 residues. In germline, CDR1 is SGHRS, CDR2 YFSETQ. Trimming removed 3 bases at V and 5 bases at J, with 15 bases between. The CDR3 DNA reads TGCGCCAGCAGCTCGGGGGGCGACGGGGATAATTCACCCCTCCACTTT. Translating gives CASSSGGDGDNSPLHF.

This rearrangement joins TRBV5-1 to TRBJ2-7; D is undetermined. CDR1 is SGHRS, CDR2 YFSETQ, per germline. The CDR3 loop spans 15 amino acids. The V end lost 1 base, the J end lost 3 bases, and 14 bases lay between the germline ends. CDR3 protein: CASSLYGTTDYEQYF. The CDR3 nucleotides read TGCGCCAGCAGCTTGTACGGTACCACAGACTACGAGCAGTACTTC.

The rearrangement links TRBV5-4 to TRBJ2-7; D ambiguous. Germline-derived CDR1 and CDR2 are SGHNT and YYREEE (reference sequence). V shed 4 bases and J shed 1 base, with 12 bases lying between them. The CDR3 totals 14 residues. In DNA, the CDR3 is TGTGCCAGCAGCGACCTAGGCAGGTCCTACGAGCAGTACTTC. This codes for CASSDLGRSYEQYF.

On this clonotype itself: Mismatch with germline at one junction end may stem from a read error. V gene TRBV7-3 combines with J gene TRBJ2-7; D may be TRBD1 (7 bases). CDR1 and CDR2 (germline): SGHTA, FQGTGA. The CDR3 totals 16 residues. The chain's CDR3 is CASSQEEGQRHYGQYF. CDR3 nucleotides: TGCGCCAGCAGCCAAGAGGAGGGACAGCGACACTACGGGCAGTACTTC.

Notes on this clonotype: The conserved phenylalanine or tryptophan normally closing the CDR3 is absent here, so this likely arose from a read error. The DNA is left out, because the CDR3 cannot be placed on it with certainty; the CDR3 is given as TCRdb lists it. The chain joins TRBV4-3 to TRBJ1-2. The CDR3 sequence runs 15 residues, both termini included. From germline, CDR1 is LGHNA and CDR2 YSLEER. The CDR3 loop reads CASSHTGTQPQHYGY.

There are many counts of this clonotype. This chain uses TRBV5-4 with TRBJ2-1; D unresolved. Germline-derived CDR1 and CDR2 are SGHNT and YYREEE (reference sequence). The CDR3 loop spans 15 amino acids. V was clipped by 0 bases and J by 1 base, with 8 bases between them. The CDR3 is CASSLGRSSYNEQFF. The CDR3, as DNA: TGTGCCAGCAGCTTGGGTCGGAGTTCCTACAATGAGCAGTTCTTC.

This clonotype was found a few times. This chain uses TRBV7-8 with TRBJ2-7, with a weak D call TRBD2 (5 bases). Germline CDR1 SGHVS, CDR2 FQNEAQ. The CDR3 totals 14 residues. CDR3 DNA: TGTGCCAGCAGCCTCCGGGGTAGTCCCGATACGCAGTATGTC. Protein sequence: CASSLRGSPDTQYV.

This chain joins TRBV24-1 and TRBJ1-5; TRBD1 is a possible D gene (6 bases). V lost 3 bases and J 6 bases, leaving 14 bases between the germline ends. CDR1 KGHDR and CDR2 SFDVKD come from the germline V gene. The CDR3 sequence is 15 residues long. Here the CDR3 reads CATSDSTKGGQPQHF. CDR3 nucleotides: TGTGCCACCAGTGATAGCACAAAGGGGGGTCAGCCCCAGCATTTT.

The chain is built from TRBV9 and TRBJ2-3, with D perhaps matching TRBD2 (6 bases). The V gene's germline CDR1 is SGDLS and CDR2 YYNGEE. The V end lost 4 bases, the J end lost 15 bases, and 24 bases lay between the germline ends. The CDR3 has 14 residues. CDR3: CASSFARGPGSNYF. The CDR3, as DNA: TGTGCCAGCAGCTTCGCGCGGGGCCCCGGTTCGAACTATTTT.

Worth noting for this clonotype: Compared with germline, one end of the junction differs, possibly owing to a read error. The rearrangement links TRBV7-9 to TRBJ2-3; 7 bases are shared with TRBD1. The CDR3 runs 15 residues. CDR1 and CDR2 from the germline V gene are SEHNR and FQNEAQ (reference sequence). DNA of the CDR3: TGTGCCAGCAGCGTAGGGGGCCGGAGCAAAGATACCCAGTATTTT. This sequence encodes CASSVGGRSKDTQYF.

The chain uses TRBV5-1 and TRBJ1-1; D is unresolved. From germline, CDR1 is SGHRS and CDR2 YFSETQ. V lost 4 bases and J 0 bases, leaving 16 bases between the germline ends. The CDR3 runs 16 residues. The CDR3 region has the DNA TGCGCCAGCAGCGAGGAGGATAATCCGATGAACACTGAAGCTTTCTTT. This sequence encodes CASSEEDNPMNTEAFF.

The J gene is TRBJ2-7, the V gene TRBV5-1; TRBD1 matches 7 bases. CDR3 length: 18 amino acids. Germline V lookup: CDR1 SGHRS, CDR2 YFSETQ. J gave up 1 base and V 0 bases, and 13 bases lay outside the gene matches. In nucleotides, the CDR3 is TGCGCCAGCAGCTTGGCCCAGGACGGGACAGCCCTTTCCTACGAGCAGTACGTC. This codes for CASSLAQDGTALSYEQYV.

This clonotype was counted only a few times. The chain is built from TRBV19 and TRBJ2-3, with TRBD2 matching over 9 bases. The germline gives CDR1 LNHDA, CDR2 SQIVND (reference sequence). The CDR3 is 15 residues long. V shed 7 bases and J 1 base; nucleotides not matched to a gene: 6. The CDR3 spells CASTTIAGGTDTQYF. In DNA, the CDR3 is TGTGCCAGTACCACCATAGCGGGGGGCACAGATACGCAGTATTTT.

Of note for this clonotype: An end of the junction differs from the germline gene, which may be a read error. The chain is built from TRBV7-3 and TRBJ2-4; D gene unclear. The CDR3 length is 12 residues. The germline gives CDR1 SGHTA, CDR2 FQGTGA. The CDR3 sequence is CASGVAHSIQDF. CDR3 sequence (DNA): TGTGCCAGCGGCGTAGCCCACAGCATTCAAGACTTC. The full variable domain, in which reference TRBV7-3 and TRBJ2-4 provide the parts outside the CDR3, is GAGVSQTPSNKVTEKGKYVELRCDPISGHTALYWYRQSLGQGPEFLIYFQGTGAADDSGLPNDRFFAVRPEGSVSTLKIQRTERGDSAVYLCASGVAHSIQDFGAGTRLSVL.

Of note for this clonotype: A junction boundary mismatches the germline segment, possibly from a read error. This chain uses TRBV2 with TRBJ1-1; 7 positions match TRBD1. The CDR3 is made up of 12 amino acids. The germline V gene has CDR1 SNHLY and CDR2 FYNNEI. Here the CDR3 reads CASSWGQLANTF. DNA for the CDR3: TGTGCCAGCAGCTGGGGACAGCTTGCGAACACTTTT.

The chain couples TRBV12-3 or TRBV12-4 to TRBJ1-3; D gene ambiguous. This CDR3 has 17 amino acids. V lost 6 bases to trimming and J lost 0 bases, with 18 bases between them. CDR3 coding DNA: TGTGCCAGCAGCTGGGCTCATAACCCCAGCTCTGGAAACACCATATATTTT. It encodes CASSWAHNPSSGNTIYF.

The J gene is TRBJ2-3, the V gene TRBV9; unclear D gene. Trimming cost V 0 bases and J 14 bases, with 22 bases left between them. Looked up from germline, CDR1 is SGDLS and CDR2 is YYNGEE. The CDR3 totals 15 residues. This chain's CDR3 is CASSVGSDTQDFGYF. CDR3 coding DNA: TGTGCCAGCAGCGTAGGGTCAGATACGCAGGATTTTGGGTATTTT. Based on the CDR3 plus reference TRBV9 and TRBJ2-3, the full variable domain is DSGVTQTPKHLITATGQRVTLRCSPRSGDLSVYWYQQSLDQGLQFLIQYYNGEERAKGNILERFSAQQFPDLHSELNLSSLELGDSALYFCASSVGSDTQDFGYFGPGTRLTVL.

The chain is built from TRBV7-9 and TRBJ1-4, with a tentative D call TRBD1 (6 bases). CDR3 length: 14 amino acids. From germline, CDR1 is SEHNR and CDR2 FQNEAQ (reference sequence). V gave up 5 bases and J gave up 5 bases, with 12 bases separating them. This CDR3 reads CASSPRGGNEKLFF. CDR3 DNA sequence: TGTGCCAGCAGCCCAAGGGGGGGAAATGAAAAACTGTTTTTT.